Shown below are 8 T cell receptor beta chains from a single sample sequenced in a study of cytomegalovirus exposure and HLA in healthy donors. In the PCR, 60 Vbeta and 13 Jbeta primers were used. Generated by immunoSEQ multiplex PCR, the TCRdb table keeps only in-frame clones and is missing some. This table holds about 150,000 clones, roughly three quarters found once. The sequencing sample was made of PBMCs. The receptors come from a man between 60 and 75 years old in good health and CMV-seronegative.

The CDR3 coding sequence is TGTGCCAGCAGCTTAAGCACGGGGGGGAGGAGGAATGAGCAGTTCTTC. Encoded protein: CASSLSTGGRRNEQFF. This rearrangement joins TRBV7-3 to TRBJ2-1, with 8 bases aligning to TRBD2. V shed 1 base and J 7 bases; nucleotides not matched to a gene: 9. The CDR3 is 16 amino acids. Germline loops: CDR1 SGHTA, CDR2 FQGTGA.

The CDR3 reads CAWSVSSQETQYF. DNA for the CDR3: TGTGCCTGGAGTGTATCCAGCCAAGAGACCCAGTACTTC. J is TRBJ2-5 and V is TRBV30; no firm D call. V lost 0 bases to trimming and J lost 1 base, with 6 bases between them. CDR3 length equals 13 residues. CDR1 GTSNPN and CDR2 SVGIG come from the germline V gene (reference sequence).

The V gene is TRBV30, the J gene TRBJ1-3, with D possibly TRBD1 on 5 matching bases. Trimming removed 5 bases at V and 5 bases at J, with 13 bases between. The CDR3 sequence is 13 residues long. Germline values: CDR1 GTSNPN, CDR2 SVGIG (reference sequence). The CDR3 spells CAWDSLGRNTIYF. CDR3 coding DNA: TGTGCCTGGGACAGTCTAGGGCGAAACACCATATATTTT. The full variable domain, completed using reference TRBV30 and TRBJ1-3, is SQTIHQWPATLVQPVGSPLSLECTVEGTSNPNLYWYRQAAGRGLQLLFYSVGIGQISSEVPQNLSASRPQDRQFILSSKKLLLSDSGFYLCAWDSLGRNTIYFGEGSWLTVV.

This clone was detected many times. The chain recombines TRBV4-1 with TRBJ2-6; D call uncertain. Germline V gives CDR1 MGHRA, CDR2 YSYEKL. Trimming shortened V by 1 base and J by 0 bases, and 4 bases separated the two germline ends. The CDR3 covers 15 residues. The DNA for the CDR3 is TGCGCCAGCAGCCAAGGCTACTCTGGGGCCAACGTCCTGACTTTC. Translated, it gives CASSQGYSGANVLTF.

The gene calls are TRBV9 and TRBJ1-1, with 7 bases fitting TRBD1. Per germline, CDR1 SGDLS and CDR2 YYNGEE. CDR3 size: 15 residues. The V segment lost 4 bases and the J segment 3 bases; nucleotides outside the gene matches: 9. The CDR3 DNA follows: TGTGCCAGCAGCCCAGGGGGAGAAAGTGACACTGAAGCTTTCTTT. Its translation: CASSPGGESDTEAFF.

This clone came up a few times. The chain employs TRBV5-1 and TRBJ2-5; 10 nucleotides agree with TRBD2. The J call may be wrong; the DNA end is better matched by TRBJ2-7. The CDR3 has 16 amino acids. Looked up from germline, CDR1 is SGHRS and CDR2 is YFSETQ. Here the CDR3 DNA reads TGCGCCAGCAGCTTGGGCCTAACTAGCGGGGCCTACGAGCAGTACTTC. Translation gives CASSLGLTSGAYEQYF.

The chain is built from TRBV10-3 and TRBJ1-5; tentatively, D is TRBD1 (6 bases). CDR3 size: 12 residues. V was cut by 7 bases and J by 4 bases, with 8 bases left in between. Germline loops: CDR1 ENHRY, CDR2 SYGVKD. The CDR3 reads CAIKQGNQPQHF. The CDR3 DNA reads TGTGCCATCAAACAGGGAAATCAGCCCCAGCATTTT.

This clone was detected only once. CDR3 nucleotide sequence: TGTGCCAGCAGTTTTAGTGGGGGGGCGGGGGGCTACACCTTC. The encoded protein is CASSFSGGAGGYTF. The V and J genes are TRBV28 and TRBJ1-2; TRBD1 might be the D (6 bases). CDR3 length: 14 amino acids. Trimming removed 3 bases at V and 8 bases at J, with 16 bases between. The germline gives CDR1 MDHEN, CDR2 SYDVKM.